The 13 T cell receptor beta chains listed next were all sequenced from one sample in a study of a mutant IDH1 vaccine in newly diagnosed glioma. Time point described: week 35, safety follow-up. Vaccination comprised doses that each held 300 ug of mutant IDH1 20-mer peptide, plus topical imiquimod. What these receptors recognize is not known. Assay: immunoSEQ multiplex PCR; the TCRdb copy retains only in-frame clones and omits some. In the table there are about 54,000 clones, roughly 80% of which are singletons. The specimen was PBMCs, collected from a glioma patient whose treatment included an IDH1 peptide vaccine. All receptors come from a young woman with glioma.

The chain carries TRBV6-5 and TRBJ1-2; TRBD1 matches at 7 bases. The V and J ends lost 10 bases and 7 bases, in that order; junction bases with no gene match: 12. The germline gives CDR1 MNHEY, CDR2 SVGAGI. The CDR3 is 13 residues long. CDR3 DNA sequence: TGTGCCATCATCGGCAAGGGGGCCAGTGGCTACACCTTC. It yields the protein CAIIGKGASGYTF.

The V call is TRBV9, the J call TRBJ1-1; possibly TRBD1 for D (6 bases). The CDR3 length is 15 residues. CDR1 is SGDLS, CDR2 YYNGEE, per germline. The V end lost 5 bases, the J end lost 2 bases, and 16 bases lay between the germline ends. The CDR3 spells CASSPEYRVNTEAFF. DNA for the CDR3: TGTGCCAGCAGTCCAGAATACAGGGTTAACACTGAAGCTTTCTTT.

The chain combines TRBV7-9 with TRBJ2-1, with D perhaps TRBD1 or TRBD2 (5 bases each). V lost 6 bases and J lost 1, with 22 bases in between. The CDR3 extends over 18 amino acids. Germline V lookup: CDR1 SEHNR, CDR2 FQNEAQ (reference sequence). The CDR3 nucleotides read TGTGCCAGCAGACCTATGCTAGAGGGGCCTCGTTCCTACAATGAGCAGTTCTTC. Translating it yields CASRPMLEGPRSYNEQFF.

CDR3 in DNA: TGTGCCAGCAGTGACACAAGCGTGAGGGCCTACAATGAGCAGTTCTTC. Translation gives CASSDTSVRAYNEQFF. This chain links TRBV25-1 with TRBJ2-1, with D maybe TRBD2 (5 bases). The ends were cut back, 3 bases at V and 2 bases at J, with 14 bases in the middle. There are 16 residues in the CDR3. Per the germline V gene, CDR1 is MGHDK and CDR2 is SYGVNS. Full variable domain (remainder filled in from reference TRBV25-1 and TRBJ2-1): EADIYQTPRYLVIGTGKKITLECSQTMGHDKMYWYQQDPGMELHLIHYSYGVNSTEKGDLSSESTVSRIRTEHFPLTLESARPSHTSQYLCASSDTSVRAYNEQFFGPGTRLTVL.

Comments on this clone: The conserved phenylalanine or tryptophan normally closing the CDR3 is absent here, so this likely arose from a read error. It is unclear where the CDR3 begins or ends on the DNA, so no DNA is shown, and the CDR3 is as TCRdb lists it. The CDR3: CSAYYAGTALT. This chain uses TRBV20-1 with TRBJ1-2; the table's D call of TRBD1 was not tested on the DNA. Germline loops: CDR1 DFQATT, CDR2 SNEGSKA (reference sequence). The CDR3 extends over 11 residues, inclusive of both ends.

The chain combines TRBV7-8 with TRBJ2-1, with D unclear. The CDR3 covers 15 residues. V lost 1 base and J lost 3, with 10 bases in between. Germline CDR1 is SGHVS and CDR2 is FQNEAQ. CDR3 residues: CASSLVAGHYNEQFF. The DNA of the CDR3 is TGTGCCAGCAGCTTAGTGGCCGGTCACTACAATGAGCAGTTCTTC.

This rearrangement joins TRBV7-9 to TRBJ1-5; 9 bases align to TRBD1. Germline V gene lookup returns CDR1 SEHNR and CDR2 FQNEAQ (reference sequence). The J segment lost 7 bases and the V segment lost 6 bases, leaving 7 bases of the junction unmatched. CDR3 length: 14 residues. CDR3 loop: CASSQDRGPQPQHF. The CDR3 DNA sequence: TGTGCCAGCAGTCAGGACAGGGGCCCACAGCCCCAGCATTTT.

This chain joins TRBV29-1 and TRBJ1-2, with D hard to call. The V end lost 4 bases, the J end lost 10 bases, and 7 bases lay between the germline ends. This CDR3 is 9 amino acids long. Germline CDR1 reads SQVTM; CDR2 reads ANQGSEA. CDR3 bases: TGCAGCGTTGGTTTTGACTACACCTTC. Encoded protein: CSVGFDYTF. The whole variable domain, filled in from reference TRBV29-1 and TRBJ1-2, reads SAVISQKPSRDICQRGTSLTIQCQVDSQVTMMFWYRQQPGQSLTLIATANQGSEATYESGFVIDKFPISRPNLTFSTLTVSNMSPEDSSIYLCSVGFDYTFGSGTRLTVV.

The rearrangement uses TRBV28 and TRBJ2-2; maybe TRBD2 (5 bases). V shed 6 bases and J shed 6 bases, with 14 bases lying between them. The CDR3 spans 14 residues. Germline V gene sequence: CDR1 MDHEN, CDR2 SYDVKM. The CDR3 spells CASSAWERPGELFF. CDR3 in DNA: TGTGCCAGCAGCGCATGGGAGAGACCCGGGGAGCTGTTTTTT.

The chain carries TRBV18 and TRBJ1-5; no definite D call. Trimming pared 3 bases from V and 2 bases from J, leaving 11 bases between. Germline-derived CDR1 and CDR2 are KGHSH and LQKENI. The CDR3 runs 15 residues. The CDR3 sequence is CASSPPGGGNQPQHF. DNA of the CDR3: TGTGCCAGCTCACCCCCCGGCGGCGGCAATCAGCCCCAGCATTTT. The full variable domain, rest sourced from reference TRBV18 and TRBJ1-5, is NAGVMQNPRHLVRRRGQEARLRCSPMKGHSHVYWYRQLPEEGLKFMVYLQKENIIDESGMPKERFSAEFPKEGPSILRIQQVVRGDSAAYFCASSPPGGGNQPQHFGDGTRLSIL.

V is TRBV5-6 and J is TRBJ1-2; unclear D gene. V lost 0 bases, J lost 8 bases, and 5 bases lay in between. The germline V gene has CDR1 SGHDT and CDR2 YYEEEE. The CDR3 is 11 residues long. The CDR3 nucleotides read TGTGCCAGCAGCTTGGAGGGAGGCTACACCTTC. The encoded protein is CASSLEGGYTF.

This clone was recorded once. This rearrangement joins TRBV13 to TRBJ2-3; TRBD2 aligns across 10 bases. Germline CDR1 reads PRHDT; CDR2 reads FYEKMQ (reference sequence). The length of the CDR3 is 16 residues. Unmatched junction bases numbered 15, after V lost 11 bases and J lost 4 bases. The CDR3 region is CASGRGRLAGADTQYF. CDR3 nucleotides: TGTGCCTCGGGGCGCGGGAGGCTAGCGGGAGCAGATACGCAGTATTTT.

The gene calls are TRBV25-1 and TRBJ1-1; TRBD1 aligns across 7 bases. CDR3 length: 14 residues. Unmatched junction bases numbered 6, after V lost 4 bases and J lost 4 bases. From germline, CDR1 is MGHDK and CDR2 SYGVNS. In DNA form, the CDR3 reads TGTGCCAGCAGTGGCCCCTCAGGGGGCACTGAAGCTTTCTTT. This encodes CASSGPSGGTEAFF.